Sequencing of this TCR beta chain was carried out in a study of OX40 agonist ivuxolimab in advanced cancers. Data came from immunoSEQ multiplex PCR; TCRdb stores just in-frame clones and leaves some out. This table has tens of thousands of clones, roughly four fifths appearing once. CDR3 length equals 14 residues. The germline gives CDR1 SGHKS, CDR2 YYEKEE (reference sequence). Unmatched junction bases numbered 2, after V lost 3 bases and J lost 4 bases. The J gene is TRBJ2-7, the V gene TRBV5-5; 12 bases match TRBD1. Sequencing used CD4+ or CD8+ T cells sorted from blood, obtained in a trial of the OX40 agonist ivuxolimab. The TCR comes from an adult with an advanced solid tumor such as melanoma, head and neck, liver or kidney cancer. CDR3 protein: CASSWGQGAYEQYF. In DNA, the CDR3 is TGTGCCAGCAGCTGGGGACAGGGGGCTTACGAGCAGTACTTC.